Listed below are T cell receptor beta chains from one sample, sequenced in a study of CD8+CD57+ T cells in acquired aplastic anemia. Via MiXCR, TCRdb re-called the reads, giving one row per CDR3 protein. This sample carries about 40,000 distinct CDR3 sequences, approximately 67% of them seen once, and the ten largest clones take around a quarter. Sequences were obtained from sorted CD4+, CD8+, or CD8+CD57+ T cells (not recorded which) from PBMCs. These receptors originate from a human donor in good health, serving as a control. Each CDR3 is given without its conserved first and last residue. D genes are given only for firm matches. Size is stated for part of the rows, as once, few or many counts, or as a class when the clone is expanded.

v_call	clone_size	d_call	cdr3_aa
TRBV25-1	-	-	ASRGSGSSSYEQY
TRBV19	-	-	ASSIPRGTEAF
TRBV15	medium-sized	-	ATSRVSGMPETQY
TRBV20-1	once	TRBD2	SARPLAGLTDTQY
TRBV19	-	-	ASSMGRDQPQH
TRBV7-9	-	TRBD2	ASSTGASGGYEQY
TRBV24-1	few	-	ATSDLGDTQY
TRBV24-1	-	-	ATQVDNEQF
TRBV25-1	-	-	ASSGTSPGYT
TRBV11-2	many	TRBD1	ASSFRTGTSSYEQY
TRBV11-2	-	-	ASSYPRDGSYNEQF
TRBV10-1	-	-	ASNHGGGGMTLDGYT
TRBV20-1	few	TRBD1	SAPDRAPLGEKLF
TRBV27	many	-	ASSLRAGNLEAF
TRBV9	once	-	ASSVGAGTADTQY
TRBV14	many	-	ASSQDLAGRALNTEAF
TRBV11-2	-	TRBD2	ASRPTSGGVRQETQY
TRBV9	once	-	ASSVATEWGRAVREQY
TRBV7-2	-	-	ASSFGKISEQY
TRBV19	-	-	ASSIMWVRSGNTIY
TRBV24-1	-	-	ATSTLGGTEAF
TRBV25-1	-	-	ASTPSSSSYEQY
TRBV25-1	-	TRBD1	ASMGQDSNQPQH
TRBV9	-	TRBD1	ASSVAGGRGYT
TRBV11-2	once	TRBD2	ASSSGLAATYEQY
TRBV4-3	many	-	ASSQGTGTDTQY
TRBV29-1	few	-	SVEGATYEQY
TRBV13	-	-	ASGRAGYNEQF
TRBV25-1	-	TRBD1	AWSLGTGSYEQY
TRBV29-1	-	-	SVEDGDYYSYEQY
TRBV7-2	few	TRBD1	ASSFGTAHSPLH
TRBV11-1	-	TRBD2	ASSLVPGTTYEQC
TRBV30	-	-	AWTGWNTEAF
TRBV29-1	-	TRBD2	SVEDGTSGGPYNEQF
TRBV2	-	-	ASSERQAPTEAF
TRBV29-1	medium-sized	-	SVVEPVAGYEQY
TRBV29-1	-	TRBD2	SVVKGGYEQY
TRBV4-2	many	TRBD2	ASSHHLADQETQY
TRBV19	-	-	ASSSVAGSGNTIY